This TCR beta chain was identified during a study of OX40 agonist ivuxolimab in advanced cancers. Background on the whole study: Ivuxolimab was an agonistic, fully human IgG2 monoclonal antibody directed against OX40 (CD134), a costimulatory receptor. Intravenous ivuxolimab was administered to patients every 2 weeks at six dose levels: 0.01, 0.1, 0.3, 1.5, 3 and 10 mg/kg. Of the approximately 50 dose-escalation patients, hepatocellular carcinoma was present in roughly 19, melanoma in roughly 15, renal cell carcinoma in 9 and head and neck cancer in 9. The dose-escalation cohort was about 83% male with a mean age of approximately 59 years, ranging from roughly 23 to 90. Patients were allowed to have had prior anti-PD-1, anti-PD-L1 or anti-CTLA-4 therapy, and around two fifths of the dose-escalation patients had been treated with checkpoint inhibitors. Partial responses were achieved by three dose-escalation patients, of whom one had hepatocellular carcinoma and two had cutaneous melanoma. Peripheral TCRbeta sequencing aimed to test whether ivuxolimab altered TCR sequence diversity and caused clonal T-cell expansion. The monotherapy dose-escalation portion (N ≈ 55 patients) of the phase I ivuxolimab trial is reported in the paper.

Genomic DNA was isolated from the sorted cells so that the TCRbeta CDR3 region could be sequenced. The immunoSEQ Assay was used to sequence the TCRbeta CDR3 regions. As stored in TCRdb, this immuneACCESS dataset retains in-frame rearrangements with V and J assigned. A fraction of the clones does not appear; measured against another copy, unresolved V genes explain less than half of the discrepancy, and the remainder lacks a known reason. The sample yields 92,000 or so clones; 84% were counted once. Less than 6% of the sample comes from the top ten. The trial excluded patients who had a history of autoimmune disease or who were on systemic immunosuppression. In every dose cohort, peripheral blood was drawn for TCR sequencing at baseline, cycle 4 day 1, and cycle 7 day 1. The samples were taken from a phase I, first-in-human, multicenter, open-label dose-escalation trial of ivuxolimab. Adults with locally advanced or metastatic head and neck squamous cell, hepatocellular, melanoma or renal cell carcinoma were enrolled in the trial. Before TCR sequencing, CD4+ T cells and CD8+ T cells from peripheral blood were sorted into separate populations.

Paper-wide results and their limitations: In partial responders in the 0.1-3.0 mg/kg groups, normalized peripheral clonal expansion was found to be among the lowest, especially among CD8+ T cells. On average, CD8+ T cells showed more expanded clones than CD4+ T cells after ivuxolimab. Which antigens the clonally expanded peripheral T cells were specific for was not determined. Clonal expansion of both CD4+ and CD8+ blood T cells was observed from baseline to week 6 at doses 0.1 to 3.0 mg/kg. Low levels of normalized T-cell clonal expansion were also seen in some nonresponding patients.

Concerning this clone: Its antigen is still unknown. The record has no base qualities; no much larger clone is one base away.

The germline V gene gives CDR1 as MGHRA and CDR2 as YSYEKL. At the junction V is shortened by 0 bases and J by 11 bases; bases outside the gene matches: 9. Its CDR3 holds 14 amino acids, cysteine through phenylalanine. The CDR3 DNA has 42 bases and is translated from base 1. The starting material was CD4+ or CD8+ T cells sorted from blood, obtained in a trial of the OX40 agonist ivuxolimab. This clonotype was obtained from an adult with an advanced solid tumor such as melanoma, head and neck, liver or kidney cancer. The sequence links TRBV4-1 to TRBJ1-1; TRBD1 matches 7 bases in the middle. The CDR3 protein sequence reads: CASSQELGQGVAFF. The sequence in DNA is TGCGCCAGCAGCCAAGAATTAGGGCAGGGGGTGGCTTTCTTT.